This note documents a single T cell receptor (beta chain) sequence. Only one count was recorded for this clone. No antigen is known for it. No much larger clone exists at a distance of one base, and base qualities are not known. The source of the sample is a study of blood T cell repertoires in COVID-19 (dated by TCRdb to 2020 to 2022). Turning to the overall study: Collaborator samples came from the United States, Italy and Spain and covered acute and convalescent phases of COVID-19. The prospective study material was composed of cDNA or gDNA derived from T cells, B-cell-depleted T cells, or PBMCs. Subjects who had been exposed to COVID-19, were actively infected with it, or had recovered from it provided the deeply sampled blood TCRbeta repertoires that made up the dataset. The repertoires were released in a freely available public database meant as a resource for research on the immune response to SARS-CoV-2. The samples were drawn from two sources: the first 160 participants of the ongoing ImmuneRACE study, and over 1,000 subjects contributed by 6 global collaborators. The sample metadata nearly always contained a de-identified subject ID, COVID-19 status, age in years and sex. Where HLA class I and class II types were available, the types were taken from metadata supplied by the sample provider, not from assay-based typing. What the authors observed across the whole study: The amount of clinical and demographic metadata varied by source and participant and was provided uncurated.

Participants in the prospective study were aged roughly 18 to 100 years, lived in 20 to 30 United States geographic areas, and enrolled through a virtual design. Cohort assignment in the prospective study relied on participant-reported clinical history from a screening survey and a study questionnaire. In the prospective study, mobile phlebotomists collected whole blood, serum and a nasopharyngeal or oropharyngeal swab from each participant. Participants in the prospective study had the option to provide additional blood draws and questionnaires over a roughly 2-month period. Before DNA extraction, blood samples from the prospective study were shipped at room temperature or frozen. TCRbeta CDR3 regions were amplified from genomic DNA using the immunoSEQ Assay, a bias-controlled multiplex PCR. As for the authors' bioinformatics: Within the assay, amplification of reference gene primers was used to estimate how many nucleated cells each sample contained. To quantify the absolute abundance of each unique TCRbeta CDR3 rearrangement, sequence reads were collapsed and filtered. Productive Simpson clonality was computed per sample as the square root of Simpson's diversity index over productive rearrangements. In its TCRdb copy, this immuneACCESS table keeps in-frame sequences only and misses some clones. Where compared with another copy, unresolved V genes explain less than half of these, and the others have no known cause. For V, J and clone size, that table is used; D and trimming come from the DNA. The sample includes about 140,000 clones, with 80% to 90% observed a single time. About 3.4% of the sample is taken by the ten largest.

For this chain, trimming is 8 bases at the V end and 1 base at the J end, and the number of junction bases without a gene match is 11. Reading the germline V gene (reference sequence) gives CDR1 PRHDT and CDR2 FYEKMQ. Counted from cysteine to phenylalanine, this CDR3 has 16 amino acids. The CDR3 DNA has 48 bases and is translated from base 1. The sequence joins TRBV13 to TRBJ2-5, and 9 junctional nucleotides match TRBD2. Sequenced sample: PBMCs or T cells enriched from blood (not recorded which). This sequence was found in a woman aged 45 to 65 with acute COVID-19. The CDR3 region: CASGVAGDRVQETQYF. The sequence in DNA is TGTGCCAGCGGAGTAGCGGGAGATCGAGTCCAAGAGACCCAGTACTTC.